This T cell receptor beta chain came from a study of T cell responses to AZD1222 COVID-19 vaccine. Study-level background: Investigators merged groups given second doses at roughly 4 or roughly 12 weeks.

General study findings and limits: Only after the peak T cell response were repertoires sampled. A mostly white British donor set with more females was recruited, and clonal diversity was possibly underestimated. Researchers report vaccine-associated CD4 TCRs spanning spike, with dominance at 160-218 and 743-854.

Here immunoSEQ multiplex PCR was the method, and the copy in TCRdb shows in-frame clones only, minus some. Found here are about 150,000 clones, about 91% of them singletons; the top ten hold about 15%. Of note for this clone: Its antigen is unidentified.

With 5 bases removed from V and 4 bases from J, the gap between germline ends came to 14 bases. This CDR3 region has 14 residues. CDR1 and CDR2 from the germline V gene are SGHVS and FQNEAQ. The chain joins TRBV7-8 to TRBJ1-1; no clear D gene. Sequencing was performed on peripheral blood, taken on day 0 of AZD1222 vaccination. The clonotype originates from an adult in good health. The CDR3 coding sequence is TGTGCCAGCAGCCCCCGGACGATGAGCACTGAAGCTTTCTTT. It encodes CASSPRTMSTEAFF.